Presented here are 26 T cell receptor beta chains from one specimen sequenced in a study of naive and memory T cell subsets. Overall study findings and caveats: Naive repertoires, especially CD8, held a few larger clonotypes, possibly memory cells re-expressing CD45RA.

These receptors lack a known antigen. The beta constant-region primer was an equimolar mix of two oligonucleotides covering TRBC1 and TRBC2. The ligated cDNA underwent four PCR rounds using SP2 and nested alpha and beta constant-region primers. In TCRdb, the UMI-ligation and nested PCR reads were re-called with MiXCR into one record per CDR3 protein. The sample holds over 110,000 distinct CDR3 sequences, around 21% seen once. Sequenced material: naive CD8+ T cells from blood. The receptors stem from a human donor in good health.

This clonotype was counted between two and nine times. The CDR3 is CASSPSWEGTDTQYF. The CDR3 DNA follows: TGTGCCAGCAGCCCTAGCTGGGAGGGCACAGATACGCAGTATTTT. The gene calls are TRBV28 and TRBJ2-3; possibly TRBD2 for D (6 bases). V lost 6 bases and J 1 base, leaving 14 bases between the germline ends. Germline values: CDR1 MDHEN, CDR2 SYDVKM. This CDR3 has 15 residues.

This clonotype occurred a few times. The chain is built from TRBV6-2 or TRBV6-3 and TRBJ1-1; D gene uncertain. Germline assignment: CDR1 MNHEY and CDR2 SVGEGT. The CDR3 has 13 amino acids. The V end was cut by 1 base, the J end by 1 base, with 4 bases between. CDR3 nucleotide sequence: TGTGCCAGCAGTTACTTCCAGAACACTGAAGCTTTCTTT. Its protein product is CASSYFQNTEAFF.

The rearrangement uses TRBV29-1 and TRBJ2-2; D may be TRBD1 or TRBD2 (5 bases each). In germline, CDR1 is SQVTM, CDR2 ANQGSEA. This CDR3 contains 15 residues. V was cut by 6 bases and J by 3 bases, with 17 bases left in between. In DNA form, the CDR3 reads TGCAGCGTGGGGGTTATGGGGGATTACACCGGGGAGCTGTTTTTT. This codes for CSVGVMGDYTGELFF.

This clonotype was counted only a few times. This rearrangement joins TRBV5-1 to TRBJ2-7; 11 nucleotides line up with TRBD2. This CDR3 contains 15 residues. Germline CDR1 SGHRS, CDR2 YFSETQ. J lost 5 bases, V lost 1 base, and 5 bases had no gene match. CDR3 bases: TGCGCCAGCAGCTTGAGACTAGCGGGACCTAACGAGCAGTACTTC. Its translation: CASSLRLAGPNEQYF.

J is TRBJ2-2 and V is TRBV5-1; 9 bases are shared with TRBD2. The CDR3 is made up of 17 amino acids. The J segment lost 4 bases and the V segment lost 1 base, leaving 8 bases of the junction unmatched. Germline loops: CDR1 SGHRS, CDR2 YFSETQ. The DNA for the CDR3 is TGCGCCAGCAGCTTGAGCGGCGGGAGGGCCTCCACCGGGGAGCTGTTTTTT. It is translated as CASSLSGGRASTGELFF.

This sequence joins TRBV27 and TRBJ2-7; 8 bases fit TRBD2. Germline V gene lookup returns CDR1 MNHEY and CDR2 SMNVEV (reference sequence). The CDR3 runs to 15 residues. J gave up 3 bases and V 0 bases, and 4 bases lay outside the gene matches. The CDR3 bases are TGTGCCAGCAGTTTATCGGGACTAGATTACTACGAGCAGTACTTC. Translation: CASSLSGLDYYEQYF.

This clonotype was picked up a small number of times. This chain links TRBV28 with TRBJ2-5, with D perhaps TRBD2 (6 bases). The CDR3 covers 13 residues. Germline V gives CDR1 MDHEN, CDR2 SYDVKM. V lost 6 bases to trimming and J lost 2 bases, with 10 bases between them. The CDR3 loop reads CASRYGGQETQYF. CDR3 bases: TGTGCCAGCAGGTACGGGGGTCAAGAGACCCAGTACTTC.

This clonotype was found a few times. J is TRBJ2-5 and V is TRBV7-9; D perhaps matches TRBD2 (6 bases). V lost 3 bases and J lost 5, with 19 bases in between. This CDR3 comprises 16 residues. From germline, CDR1 is SEHNR and CDR2 FQNEAQ (reference sequence). CDR3 sequence: CASSFPRLGIWETQYF. The CDR3 coding sequence is TGTGCCAGCAGCTTCCCGAGACTAGGTATTTGGGAGACCCAGTACTTC.

In this sample, this clonotype turned up a few times. The chain couples TRBV20-1 to TRBJ2-5, with D tentatively TRBD2 (5 bases). Germline CDR1 DFQATT, CDR2 SNEGSKA (reference sequence). The CDR3 has 18 residues. Trimming pared 0 bases from V and 5 bases from J, leaving 25 bases between. CDR3 nucleotide sequence: TGCAGTGCTAGAGATCATAATGCGACTAAGACGAATGAGGAGACCCAGTACTTC. Translation: CSARDHNATKTNEETQYF.

This clonotype occurred many times. This chain connects TRBV6-2 or TRBV6-3 to TRBJ2-5; 8 nucleotides match TRBD2. The length of the CDR3 is 16 residues. Germline CDR1 reads MNHEY; CDR2 reads SVGEGT. The V gene end was trimmed by 6 bases and the J gene end by 0 bases; junction bases not matched to a gene: 9. CDR3 in amino acids: CASSPPQRGNQETQYF. CDR3 nucleotide sequence: TGTGCCAGCAGCCCTCCCCAGCGGGGGAACCAAGAGACCCAGTACTTC.

This clonotype has more than one count but fewer than ten. V is TRBV12-3 or TRBV12-4 and J is TRBJ2-1; D gene ambiguous. Trimming removed 2 bases from V and 4 bases from J, with 6 bases in between. The CDR3 is made up of 13 amino acids. CDR3: CASSLLGYNEQFF. In DNA, the CDR3 is TGTGCCAGCAGTTTACTCGGGTACAATGAGCAGTTCTTC.

The J gene is TRBJ2-1, the V gene TRBV12-3 or TRBV12-4; 8 bases map to TRBD2. The CDR3 is 16 residues long. Germline trimming cut 3 bases from V and 4 bases from J; bases unmatched to any gene: 8. The CDR3 sequence: CASSLKYAGGYNEQFF. The DNA for the CDR3 is TGTGCCAGCAGTTTGAAGTACGCGGGAGGATACAATGAGCAGTTCTTC.

Only a few counts were recorded for this clonotype. This chain uses TRBV2 with TRBJ1-5, with 9 bases identical to TRBD1. There are 14 residues in the CDR3. Germline V CDR1 and CDR2: SNHLY, FYNNEI. Unmatched junction bases numbered 5, after V lost 5 bases and J lost 6 bases. CDR3 sequence (DNA): TGTGCCAGCAGTTCACAGGGGGCGCTTCAGCCCCAGCATTTT. Its translation is CASSSQGALQPQHF.

This sequence joins TRBV6-5 and TRBJ2-3, with D perhaps being TRBD1 or TRBD2 (5 bases each). Germline assignment: CDR1 MNHEY and CDR2 SVGAGI. V was shortened by 0 bases and J by 2 bases, with 9 bases between the two germline ends. The length of the CDR3 is 15 residues. The CDR3 nucleotides read TGTGCCAGCAGTTACTCCGGGGCCAACACAGATACGCAGTATTTT. This translates into CASSYSGANTDTQYF.

The chain combines TRBV15 with TRBJ2-7; D remains unclear. Per the germline V gene, CDR1 is LNHNV and CDR2 is YYDKDF (reference sequence). This CDR3 has 17 residues. The V end was cut by 0 bases, the J end by 5 bases, with 20 bases between. The CDR3 sequence is CATSRDLGNAGRNEQYF. The CDR3 region has the DNA TGTGCCACCAGCAGAGATCTAGGGAACGCCGGTCGGAACGAGCAGTACTTC.

This clonotype was detected only a few times. The V and J genes are TRBV9 and TRBJ2-1, with 8 nucleotides matching TRBD2. The CDR3 sequence is 17 residues long. With V trimmed by 0 bases and J by 4 bases, 9 bases remained unmatched. Germline assignment: CDR1 SGDLS and CDR2 YYNGEE. The CDR3 reads CASSVDPRVAGYNEQFF. DNA of the CDR3: TGTGCCAGCAGCGTAGATCCCCGGGTAGCGGGATACAATGAGCAGTTCTTC.

The table lists this clonotype with a few counts. The V gene is TRBV7-9, the J gene TRBJ1-2; D perhaps matches TRBD1 (5 bases). Per the germline V gene, CDR1 is SEHNR and CDR2 is FQNEAQ (reference sequence). V lost 1 base, J lost 7 bases, and 16 bases lay in between. The CDR3 loop spans 15 amino acids. CDR3 sequence (DNA): TGTGCCAGCAGCTTAGTGGGGGAGGTCCTTGGTGGCTACACCTTC. It translates to CASSLVGEVLGGYTF. Looking up the rest from reference TRBV7-9 and TRBJ1-2 gives the full variable domain: DTGVSQNPRHKITKRGQNVTFRCDPISEHNRLYWYRQTLGQGPEFLTYFQNEAQLEKSRLLSDRFSAERPKGSFSTLEIQRTEQGDSAMYLCASSLVGEVLGGYTFGSGTRLTVV.

The sample holds a few counts of this clonotype. The J gene is TRBJ2-1, the V gene TRBV5-1; TRBD2 agrees at 10 bases. The CDR3 runs to 15 residues. Germline CDR1 SGHRS, CDR2 YFSETQ. J lost 1 base, V lost 6 bases, and 4 bases had no gene match. CDR3 loop: CASNLLAGSYNEQFF. CDR3 coding DNA: TGCGCCAGCAACTTACTAGCGGGATCCTACAATGAGCAGTTCTTC.

J is TRBJ2-1 and V is TRBV6-2 or TRBV6-3; 7 nucleotides align to TRBD2. The J segment lost 4 bases and the V segment lost 0 bases, leaving 6 bases of the junction unmatched. This CDR3 contains 16 residues. CDR1 and CDR2 from the germline V gene are MNHEY and SVGEGT. CDR3 protein: CASSYSPSGHYNEQFF. CDR3 bases: TGTGCCAGCAGTTACTCGCCTAGCGGCCATTACAATGAGCAGTTCTTC.

The chain is built from TRBV27 and TRBJ1-1; no clear D. The CDR3 loop spans 13 amino acids. Germline V gene data show CDR1 as MNHEY and CDR2 as SMNVEV (reference sequence). V lost 3 bases and J lost 4, with 9 bases in between. The CDR3 here is CASSFAPSTEAFF. Written as DNA, the CDR3 is TGTGCCAGCAGTTTTGCCCCCTCCACTGAAGCTTTCTTT.

In its sample, this clonotype was seen a few times. The chain employs TRBV29-1 and TRBJ1-1; D uncertain. The CDR3 runs 12 residues. Germline CDR1 and CDR2: SQVTM and ANQGSEA. V lost 3 bases and J 6 bases, leaving 11 bases between the germline ends. CDR3 sequence: CSVEEGSPEAFF. Written as DNA, the CDR3 is TGCAGCGTTGAGGAGGGATCACCTGAAGCTTTCTTT.

The chain uses TRBV20-1 and TRBJ2-7, with D unresolved. The CDR3 runs to 13 residues. The germline V gene encodes CDR1 DFQATT and CDR2 SNEGSKA (reference sequence). Trimming stripped 0 bases from V and 2 bases from J, with 8 bases between. The CDR3 DNA reads as TGCAGTGCTAGAGATGCCGAGGCCTACGAGCAGTACTTC. This gives the protein CSARDAEAYEQYF.

This chain connects TRBV7-9 to TRBJ1-5, with a weak D call TRBD1 (5 bases). This CDR3 contains 14 residues. Germline assignment: CDR1 SEHNR and CDR2 FQNEAQ (reference sequence). V lost 11 bases to trimming and J lost 6 bases, with 20 bases between them. CDR3 sequence (DNA): TGTGCCGGAGCAGAGGGGACCTCTTCTCAGCCCCAGCATTTT. Its protein product is CAGAEGTSSQPQHF.

This chain uses TRBV4-1 with TRBJ2-7; the match to TRBD1 covers 11 bases. Germline V gives CDR1 MGHRA, CDR2 YSYEKL. The ends lost 3 bases at V and 0 bases at J; junction bases unmatched: 1. CDR3 size: 15 residues. DNA of the CDR3: TGCGCCAGCAGCCACGGGACAGGGGGCTCCTACGAGCAGTACTTC. It codes for CASSHGTGGSYEQYF.

Turning to this clonotype: Just one base apart from a much larger clone, this may be a read error. The chain combines TRBV5-6 with TRBJ2-1; D ambiguous. Germline loops: CDR1 SGHDT, CDR2 YYEEEE. CDR3 length: 17 residues. CDR3 DNA: TGTGACAGCAGCTTGGCCCCAGCGACAAGCTCCTACAATGAGCAGTTCTTC. This sequence encodes CDSSLAPATSSYNEQFF.

The rearrangement joins TRBV7-6 to TRBJ2-7; the D is unclear. CDR1 is SGHVS, CDR2 FNYEAQ, per germline. CDR3 length: 13 amino acids. Trimming took 5 bases from V and 3 from J, leaving 11 bases between them. This chain's CDR3 is CASSQSDGYEQYF. DNA for the CDR3: TGTGCCAGCAGCCAAAGCGACGGCTACGAGCAGTACTTC.